This T cell receptor beta chain comes out of a study of blood T cell repertoires in COVID-19. Overall study context: Sites in the United States, Italy and Spain provided acute and convalescent COVID-19 samples.

Produced via immunoSEQ multiplex PCR; TCRdb's table is partial and in-frame only. The sample yields 70,000 to 90,000 clones, just over 85% seen once. The J segment lost 4 bases and the V segment lost 8 bases, leaving 7 bases of the junction unmatched. The CDR3 is made up of 13 amino acids. Germline lookup yields CDR1 GTSNPN and CDR2 SVGIG (reference sequence). The sample taken for sequencing was peripheral blood. This clonotype was obtained from a human donor in a cohort sampled during active COVID-19. The chain joins TRBV30 to TRBJ1-1, with 10 bases identical to TRBD1. CDR3 amino acids: CAGTTGGSTEAFF. CDR3 DNA sequence: TGTGCCGGGACGACAGGGGGCTCCACTGAAGCTTTCTTT.